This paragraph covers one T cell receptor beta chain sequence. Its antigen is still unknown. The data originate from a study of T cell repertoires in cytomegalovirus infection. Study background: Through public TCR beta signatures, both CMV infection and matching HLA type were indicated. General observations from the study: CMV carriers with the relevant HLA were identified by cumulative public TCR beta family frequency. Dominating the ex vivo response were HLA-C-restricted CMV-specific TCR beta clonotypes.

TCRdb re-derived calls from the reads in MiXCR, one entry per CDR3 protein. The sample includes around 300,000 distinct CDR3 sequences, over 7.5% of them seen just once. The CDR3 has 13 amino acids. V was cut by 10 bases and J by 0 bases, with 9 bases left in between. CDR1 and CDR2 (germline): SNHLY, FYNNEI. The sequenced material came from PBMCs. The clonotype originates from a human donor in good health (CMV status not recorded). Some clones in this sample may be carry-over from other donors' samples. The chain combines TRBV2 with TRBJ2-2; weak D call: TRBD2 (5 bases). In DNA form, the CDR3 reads TGTGCCACACGACTAACGAACACCGGGGAGCTGTTTTTT. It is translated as CATRLTNTGELFF. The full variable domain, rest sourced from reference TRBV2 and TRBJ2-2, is EPEVTQTPSHQVTQMGQEVILRCVPISNHLYFYWYRQILGQKVEFLVSFYNNEISEKSEIFDDQFSVERPDGSNFTLKIRSTKLEDSAMYFCATRLTNTGELFFGEGSRLTVL.